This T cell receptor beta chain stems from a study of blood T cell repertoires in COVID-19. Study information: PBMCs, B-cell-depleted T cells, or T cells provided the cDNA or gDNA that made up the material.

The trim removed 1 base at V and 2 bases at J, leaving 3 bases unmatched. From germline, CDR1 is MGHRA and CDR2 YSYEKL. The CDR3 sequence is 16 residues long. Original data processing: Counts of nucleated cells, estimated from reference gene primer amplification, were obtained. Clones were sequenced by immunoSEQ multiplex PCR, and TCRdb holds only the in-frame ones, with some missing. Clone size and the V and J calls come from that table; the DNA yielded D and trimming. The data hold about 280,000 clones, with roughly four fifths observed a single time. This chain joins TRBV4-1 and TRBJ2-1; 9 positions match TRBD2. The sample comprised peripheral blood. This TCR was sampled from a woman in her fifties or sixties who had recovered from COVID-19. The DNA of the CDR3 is TGCGCCAGCAGCCAAGCGGCGGGAGGGCCCTACAATGAGCAGTTCTTC. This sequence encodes CASSQAAGGPYNEQFF.